Below, 18 T cell receptor beta chains from the same sample are listed, as sequenced in a study of tumor-infiltrating lymphocytes in primary liver carcinoma. Unsorted whole blood supplied the RNA, and germline DNA was extracted too. cDNA specific to TCR beta was made from 500 ng of total RNA, with a constant-region primer employed for priming. Employing slightly modified ARM-PCR, three nested multiplex PCR rounds were run, and these gave rise to the TCR beta libraries. It was with TRBV1-TRBV30 forward primers and a C-beta reverse primer that the first two PCR rounds were run, at 10 cycles each. TCRdb reprocessed the multiplex PCR reads via MiXCR and lists one record per CDR3 protein. The top ten clones hold 17% of a sample with approximately 320,000 distinct CDR3 sequences, 50% to 75% of them seen once. The material sequenced was peripheral blood. These receptors came from a woman aged 30 to 39 with primary liver carcinoma and hepatitis B virus infection.

Note on this clonotype: The junction and the germline gene differ at one end; a read error may be behind it. V and J are TRBV12-3 or TRBV12-4 and TRBJ1-2; D remains unclear. The CDR3 has 12 residues. The CDR3, as DNA: TGTGTCAGCTCGGACGGACTCTATGGCTACACCTTC. This encodes CVSSDGLYGYTF.

Notes on this clonotype: A much larger clone differs by one base, so this may be a read error. The chain couples TRBV6-2 or TRBV6-3 to TRBJ2-1; D is unclear. CDR1 and CDR2 (germline): MNHEY, SVGEGT. The CDR3 covers 13 residues. This CDR3 reads CACSALRYNEQFF. CDR3 bases: TGTGCCTGCAGCGCTTTAAGGTACAATGAGCAGTTCTTC.

This clonotype has just a few counts. The genes are TRBV7-9 and TRBJ1-1; the D is unclear. This CDR3 region has 9 residues. V shed 5 bases and J shed 10 bases, with 5 bases lying between them. The germline V gene encodes CDR1 SEHNR and CDR2 FQNEAQ (reference sequence). CDR3 in amino acids: CASSATAFF. CDR3 DNA sequence: TGTGCCAGCAGCGCGACAGCTTTCTTT.

As regards this clonotype: Since a much larger clone is just one base distant, this may be a read error. This sequence joins TRBV6-6 and TRBJ2-5; D unclear. The germline V gene has CDR1 MNHNY and CDR2 SVGAGI (reference sequence). The CDR3 sequence is 15 residues long. The CDR3 sequence is CASSPHEVGQETKYF. CDR3 DNA: TGTGCCAGCAGTCCTCACGAGGTTGGGCAGGAGACCAAGTACTTC.

Note on this clonotype: One end of the junction fails to match germline, which may point to a read error. The chain carries TRBV11-2 and TRBJ2-5; D unclear. CDR1 and CDR2 from the germline V gene are SGHAT and FQNNGV. The CDR3 has 14 amino acids. The CDR3 reads CANSSTRDCQTQYF. DNA of the CDR3: TGTGCCAACAGCTCGACCCGCGACTGCCAGACCCAGTACTTC.

In its sample, this clonotype was seen a few times. The V gene is TRBV7-9, the J gene TRBJ2-7; 15 bases map to TRBD2. The trim removed 5 bases at V and 6 bases at J, leaving 8 bases unmatched. CDR3 length: 16 residues. Germline V CDR1 and CDR2: SEHNR, FQNEAQ (reference sequence). This CDR3 is CASSRHGTSGRIEQYF. CDR3 nucleotide sequence: TGTGCCAGCAGCCGTCACGGGACTAGCGGGAGGATCGAGCAGTACTTC.

As regards this clonotype: This may arise from a read error, as a much more abundant clone is one base away. V and J are TRBV5-1 and TRBJ2-1, with 7 bases lining up with TRBD1. The CDR3 is 14 amino acids. With 3 bases clipped from V and 8 bases from J, the junction kept 8 bases outside the gene matches. Germline CDR1 SGHRS, CDR2 YFSETQ. As DNA, the CDR3 is TGCGCCAGCAGCTACAGGGGTAGGCTCCATGAGCAGTTCTTC. Translation: CASSYRGRLHEQFF. The variable domain in full, completed from reference TRBV5-1 and TRBJ2-1, reads KAGVTQTPRYLIKTRGQQVTLSCSPISGHRSVSWYQQTPGQGLQFLFEYFSETQRNKGNFPGRFSGRQFSNSRSEMNVSTLELGDSALYLCASSYRGRLHEQFFGPGTRLTVL.

Many counts were recorded for this clonotype. This sequence joins TRBV4-1 and TRBJ1-5, with D maybe TRBD1 (6 bases). The CDR3 runs to 15 residues. In germline, CDR1 is MGHRA, CDR2 YSYEKL. V lost 2 bases, J lost 1 base, and 9 bases lay in between. CDR3: CASSQPGASNQPQHF. The CDR3 DNA sequence: TGCGCCAGCAGCCAACCGGGGGCAAGCAATCAGCCCCAGCATTTT.

Details on this clonotype: Since a much larger clone is just one base distant, this may be a read error. The chain employs TRBV7-8 and TRBJ2-1; the match to TRBD2 covers 8 bases. In germline, CDR1 is SGHVS, CDR2 FQNEAQ. The V segment lost 3 bases and the J segment 5 bases; nucleotides outside the gene matches: 9. This CDR3 contains 16 residues. The CDR3 spells CASSLGRTSRNNEQFF. DNA of the CDR3: TGTGCCAGCAGCTTGGGGCGGACTAGCAGGAACAATGAGCAGTTCTTC.

This clonotype has a single count. Possible read error: a much larger clone is one base away. The chain recombines TRBV14 with TRBJ2-3; possibly TRBD1 for D (6 bases). This CDR3 spans 15 amino acids. Germline loops: CDR1 SGHDN, CDR2 FVKESK. CDR3 sequence (DNA): TGTGCCAGCTGCCAGACAGGACAGCCCACAGATACGCAGTATTTT. Translated: CASCQTGQPTDTQYF.

Details on this clonotype: This may come from a read error, since a much larger clone is one base off. The chain recombines TRBV12-3 or TRBV12-4 with TRBJ2-6; no reliable D call. V lost 8 bases to trimming and J lost 2 bases, with 4 bases between them. The CDR3 has 12 residues. The CDR3 loop reads CASEAGANVLTF. CDR3 nucleotide sequence: TGTGCCAGCGAGGCTGGGGCCAACGTCCTGACTTTC.

Details on this clonotype: The junction shows a germline mismatch at one end, possibly a read error. This chain connects TRBV6-2 or TRBV6-3 to TRBJ2-1; 9 nucleotides line up with TRBD2. The CDR3 contains 15 residues. The V gene's germline CDR1 is MNHEY and CDR2 SVGEGT. The CDR3 DNA follows: TGTGCCAGCAGCCTTCAGACTAGCGGCCACAATGGGCAGTTCTTC. Its translation is CASSLQTSGHNGQFF.

This chain links TRBV6-5 with TRBJ2-4; D is tentatively TRBD1 or TRBD2 (5 bases each). The CDR3 loop spans 13 amino acids. Deletions cut 2 bases from V and 5 bases from J, with 7 bases between. The germline V gene encodes CDR1 MNHEY and CDR2 SVGAGI. The CDR3 DNA sequence: TGTGCCAGCAGTTACGAGGGACAAAACATTCAGTACTTC. The encoded protein is CASSYEGQNIQYF.

As for this clonotype: A read error may explain this, as a much larger clone is one base away. V gene TRBV29-1 combines with J gene TRBJ2-1; unclear D gene. This CDR3 is 13 amino acids long. Germline V CDR1 and CDR2: SQVTM, ANQGSEA. V was cut by 7 bases and J by 0 bases, with 10 bases left in between. The chain's CDR3 is CSAAAGSYNEQFF. In nucleotides, the CDR3 is TGCAGCGCTGCCGCCGGCTCCTACAATGAGCAGTTCTTC.

The chain carries TRBV11-2 and TRBJ2-3, with D tentatively TRBD1 (6 bases). The germline gives CDR1 SGHAT, CDR2 FQNNGV. Trimming removed 4 bases from V and 14 bases from J, with 25 bases in between. The CDR3 is made up of 15 amino acids. CDR3 in DNA: TGTGCCAGCAGCTCACACCGACAGGCCCTAAGATCGCGGTATTTT. Residues: CASSSHRQALRSRYF.

CDR3 nucleotides: TGTGCCAGCATCTTTGGCGACAGCACTGAAAAACTGTTTTTT. This codes for CASIFGDSTEKLFF. This rearrangement joins TRBV7-9 to TRBJ1-4, with D perhaps TRBD1 (5 bases). V was shortened by 7 bases and J by 7 bases, with 16 bases between the two germline ends. The CDR3 loop spans 14 amino acids. In germline, CDR1 is SEHNR, CDR2 FQNEAQ (reference sequence).

This chain uses TRBV29-1 with TRBJ1-2, with TRBD1 matching over 9 bases. The CDR3 consists of 14 residues. CDR1 SQVTM and CDR2 ANQGSEA come from the germline V gene. The J segment lost 2 bases and the V segment lost 7 bases, leaving 8 bases of the junction unmatched. In DNA form, the CDR3 reads TGCAGCGCTTGGGGGACAGGGCTCAACTATGGCTACACCTTC. It specifies CSAWGTGLNYGYTF.

Turning to this clonotype: Germline and junction disagree at one end, which may indicate a read error. The chain employs TRBV5-1 and TRBJ2-7; no firm D call. The germline CDR1 and CDR2 sequences are SGHRS and YFSETQ. The CDR3 loop spans 16 amino acids. The CDR3 region has the DNA TGCGTCAGCAGCTTGGATGGAATCCTCTCCTCCTACGAGCAGTACTTC. The encoded protein is CVSSLDGILSSYEQYF.